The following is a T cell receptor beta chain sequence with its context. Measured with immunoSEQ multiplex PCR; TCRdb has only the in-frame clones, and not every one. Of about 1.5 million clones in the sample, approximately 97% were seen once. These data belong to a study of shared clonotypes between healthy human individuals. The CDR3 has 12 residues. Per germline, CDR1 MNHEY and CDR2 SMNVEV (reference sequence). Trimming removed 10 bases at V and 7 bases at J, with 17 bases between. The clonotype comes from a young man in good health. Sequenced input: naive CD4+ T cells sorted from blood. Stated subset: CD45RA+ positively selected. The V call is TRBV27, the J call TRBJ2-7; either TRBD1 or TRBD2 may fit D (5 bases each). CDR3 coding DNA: TGTGCCACCAAACGAGGGGCCCGGGAGCAGTACTTC. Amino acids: CATKRGAREQYF.